A selection of T cell receptor beta chains follows, all from one sample in a study of blood T cell repertoires in COVID-19. Sequencing was performed with immunoSEQ multiplex PCR; in TCRdb, only in-frame clones are kept and a portion is missing. The data contain a few hundred thousand clones, about 83% of them singletons. Sequencing used peripheral blood. The receptors here all came from a woman aged 45-65 years with acute or convalescent COVID-19. CDR3s include the opening cysteine and the closing phenylalanine or tryptophan. Fields, in order: V gene, J gene, clone size, D gene, CDR3 DNA, CDR3 protein. A D gene is named only where the DNA matches it firmly. Clone size is shown for a subset of rows, as once, few, many or a class of expanded clone.

v_gene: TRBV12-3/TRBV12-4; j_gene: TRBJ2-1; abundance: -; d_gene: -; CDR3nt: TGTGCCAGCAGCAAACTAGCTCACAATGAGCAGTTCTTC; CDR3aa: CASSKLAHNEQFF
v_gene: TRBV12-3/TRBV12-4; j_gene: TRBJ1-2; abundance: -; d_gene: -; CDR3nt: TGTGCCAGCAGTCAGGGGAATTATGGCTACACCTTC; CDR3aa: CASSQGNYGYTF
v_gene: TRBV5-1; j_gene: TRBJ1-1; abundance: -; d_gene: TRBD1; CDR3nt: TGCGCCAGCAGCATCCGGGACCCAGGGGGGACTGAAGCTTTCTTT; CDR3aa: CASSIRDPGGTEAFF
v_gene: TRBV5-5; j_gene: TRBJ2-5; abundance: -; d_gene: TRBD1; CDR3nt: TGTGCCAGCATCAGGGGGCAGGGAAGGGAGACCCAGTACTTC; CDR3aa: CASIRGQGRETQYF
v_gene: TRBV5-1; j_gene: TRBJ2-1; abundance: -; d_gene: -; CDR3nt: TGCGCCAGCAGCTTGGGAGCGTCCTACAATGAGCAGTTCTTC; CDR3aa: CASSLGASYNEQFF
v_gene: TRBV7-3; j_gene: TRBJ1-3; abundance: -; d_gene: TRBD1; CDR3nt: TGTGCCAGCAGCCCCACCGGGACAGGGGTCAGGACTGGAAACACCATATATTTT; CDR3aa: CASSPTGTGVRTGNTIYF
v_gene: TRBV5-1; j_gene: TRBJ2-1; abundance: -; d_gene: TRBD2; CDR3nt: TGCGCCAGCAGCTTGTCTAGCGGGATGTATGAGCAGTTCTTC; CDR3aa: CASSLSSGMYEQFF
v_gene: TRBV5-1; j_gene: TRBJ2-2; abundance: -; d_gene: -; CDR3nt: TGCGCCAGCAGCTTGGCAATCTTGGCTTCCGGGGAGCTGTTTTTT; CDR3aa: CASSLAILASGELFF
v_gene: TRBV3-1/TRBV3-2; j_gene: TRBJ2-5; abundance: -; d_gene: TRBD2; CDR3nt: TGTGCCAGCAGCCAGACTAGCGGATTCCCAGAGACCCAGTACTTC; CDR3aa: CASSQTSGFPETQYF
v_gene: TRBV25-1; j_gene: TRBJ1-2; abundance: -; d_gene: -; CDR3nt: TGTGCCAGCAGCGGATCCGGGACACGATTGAATTATGGCTACACCTTC; CDR3aa: CASSGSGTRLNYGYTF
v_gene: TRBV7-9; j_gene: TRBJ2-5; abundance: -; d_gene: -; CDR3nt: TGTGCCAGCAGCGGCGGGGCTATCGGGACCCAGTACTTC; CDR3aa: CASSGGAIGTQYF
v_gene: TRBV7-2; j_gene: TRBJ2-7; abundance: -; d_gene: TRBD2; CDR3nt: TGTGCCAGCAGCTTAGGGCTAGCGGGAGCCTACGAGCAGTACTTC; CDR3aa: CASSLGLAGAYEQYF
v_gene: TRBV9; j_gene: TRBJ1-1; abundance: -; d_gene: -; CDR3nt: TGTGCCAGCAGCCCCACCGTTGGGCCCGTCACTGAAGCTTTCTTT; CDR3aa: CASSPTVGPVTEAFF
v_gene: TRBV18; j_gene: TRBJ2-4; abundance: once; d_gene: TRBD1; CDR3nt: TGTGCCAGCTCACCACGGACAGGGGTGTCCAAAAACATTCAGTACTTC; CDR3aa: CASSPRTGVSKNIQYF
v_gene: TRBV24-1; j_gene: TRBJ2-5; abundance: -; d_gene: TRBD2; CDR3nt: TGTGCCACCAGTGACTTAACCGCGGGGGGCCAAGAGACCCAGTACTTC; CDR3aa: CATSDLTAGGQETQYF
v_gene: TRBV24-1; j_gene: TRBJ2-1; abundance: -; d_gene: -; CDR3nt: TGTGCCACCAGTGATTTGACAGACTACAATGAGCAGTTCTTC; CDR3aa: CATSDLTDYNEQFF
v_gene: TRBV27; j_gene: TRBJ2-7; abundance: -; d_gene: TRBD2; CDR3nt: TGTGCCAGCAGTCGGCCGGGACTAGCAGACGAGCAGTACTTC; CDR3aa: CASSRPGLADEQYF
v_gene: TRBV6-5; j_gene: TRBJ1-1; abundance: -; d_gene: TRBD1; CDR3nt: TGTGCCAGTGGGACAGGTCCGAACACTGAAGCTTTCTTT; CDR3aa: CASGTGPNTEAFF
v_gene: TRBV6-1; j_gene: TRBJ1-5; abundance: once; d_gene: TRBD1; CDR3nt: TGTGCCAGCAGTGAGGGCGCAGGGGGTCAGCCCCAGCATTTT; CDR3aa: CASSEGAGGQPQHF
v_gene: TRBV15; j_gene: TRBJ2-7; abundance: -; d_gene: TRBD2; CDR3nt: TGTGCCACCAGCAGGGGGGGACTAGCGGGAGTCGAAGACTACGAGCAGTACTTC; CDR3aa: CATSRGGLAGVEDYEQYF
v_gene: TRBV10-3; j_gene: TRBJ1-3; abundance: -; d_gene: -; CDR3nt: TGTGCCATCAAAGGGTCCGGGGACTCTGGAAACACCATATATTTT; CDR3aa: CAIKGSGDSGNTIYF
v_gene: TRBV5-1; j_gene: TRBJ2-1; abundance: -; d_gene: -; CDR3nt: TGCGCCAGCAGCTTGGATCGCGGAGCCAATGAGCAGTTCTTC; CDR3aa: CASSLDRGANEQFF
v_gene: TRBV15; j_gene: TRBJ2-7; abundance: -; d_gene: TRBD2; CDR3nt: TGTGCCACCCAAAGACGACTAGCGTCTCAATCCTACGAGCAGTACTTC; CDR3aa: CATQRRLASQSYEQYF
v_gene: TRBV27; j_gene: TRBJ2-1; abundance: -; d_gene: -; CDR3nt: TGTGCCAGCAGTTTTCGGCGGGCCACTGCCTACAATGAGCAGTTCTTC; CDR3aa: CASSFRRATAYNEQFF
v_gene: TRBV18; j_gene: TRBJ2-7; abundance: -; d_gene: TRBD2; CDR3nt: TGTGCCAGCTCACCGACACTAGCGGGAGGTGCCTACGAGCAGTACTTC; CDR3aa: CASSPTLAGGAYEQYF
v_gene: TRBV18; j_gene: TRBJ1-2; abundance: -; d_gene: TRBD1; CDR3nt: TGTGCCAGCTCGCCTTGGACAGGGGCGGACTATGGCTACACCTTC; CDR3aa: CASSPWTGADYGYTF
v_gene: TRBV30; j_gene: TRBJ1-3; abundance: -; d_gene: -; CDR3nt: TGTGCCTGGACACCCGGGATCGACTCTGGAAACACCATATATTTT; CDR3aa: CAWTPGIDSGNTIYF
v_gene: TRBV13; j_gene: TRBJ2-3; abundance: -; d_gene: -; CDR3nt: TGTGCCAGCAGCCCCACTAGGTCTTTTTCGGATACGCAGTATTTT; CDR3aa: CASSPTRSFSDTQYF
v_gene: TRBV7-2; j_gene: TRBJ2-3; abundance: -; d_gene: TRBD2; CDR3nt: TGTGCCAGCAGCATCGGGACTAGCGGGAGGACAGATACGCAGTATTTT; CDR3aa: CASSIGTSGRTDTQYF